The present T cell receptor beta chain was sequenced within a study of sequential checkpoint blockade in melanoma. The wider study: Patients were randomized 1:1 to nivolumab-then-ipilimumab or ipilimumab-then-nivolumab first-line.

TCRdb's copy holds only in-frame clones and misses some; the assay was immunoSEQ multiplex PCR. The sample includes 8,900 or so clones, over 85% of them seen just once. After removal of 4 bases from V and 6 bases from J, the junction contained 8 bases not matched to a gene. CDR3 length: 15 amino acids. Germline V CDR1 and CDR2: SNHLY, FYNNEI. As for treatment: randomized to nivolumab then ipilimumab (arm A) or the reverse (arm B). Patients had received no earlier DNA-damaging chemotherapy. PBMC sorting kept live CD3+CD8+ cells without CD19 or CD56. This sample comprised CD8+ T cells sorted from blood (inferred from file names), obtained from a patient given nivolumab and ipilimumab in sequence. The sequence derives from a human donor with melanoma. This chain connects TRBV2 to TRBJ1-5; 8 nucleotides align to TRBD1. This CDR3 is CASSVGARGLQPQHF. The CDR3 nucleotides are TGTGCCAGCAGTGTTGGGGCCAGGGGGCTTCAGCCCCAGCATTTT. The full variable domain, in which reference TRBV2 and TRBJ1-5 provide the parts outside the CDR3, is EPEVTQTPSHQVTQMGQEVILRCVPISNHLYFYWYRQILGQKVEFLVSFYNNEISEKSEIFDDQFSVERPDGSNFTLKIRSTKLEDSAMYFCASSVGARGLQPQHFGDGTRLSIL.